These T cell receptor beta chains were read from a single sample in a study of chemoradiotherapy in HPV16-positive cancers. Clones were read by immunoSEQ multiplex PCR, and TCRdb kept only the in-frame ones, dropping some. In the table there are about 39,000 clones, around 76% of which are singletons. The sequencing used blood, collected from a patient who underwent chemoradiotherapy. The receptor set was obtained from a human donor with HPV-associated anogenital cancer. CDR3s include the opening cysteine and the closing phenylalanine or tryptophan. A D gene is named only where the DNA matches it firmly. The size of a clone is reported for some rows only, either as once, few or many, or as a class for expanded clones.

j_call: TRBJ2-7
d_call: -
cdr3_length: 13
clone_size: once
v_call: TRBV5-1
cdr3_nt: TGCGCCAGCAGCGGGTGGGGGGACGACGAGCAGTACTTC
cdr3_aa: CASSGWGDDEQYF

j_call: TRBJ2-5
d_call: -
cdr3_length: 17
clone_size: -
v_call: TRBV18
cdr3_nt: TGTGCCAGCTCACCACCGAGGGGGGGGACAAGAGAAGAGACCCAGTACTTC
cdr3_aa: CASSPPRGGTREETQYF

j_call: TRBJ1-2
d_call: TRBD1
cdr3_length: 13
clone_size: -
v_call: TRBV4-1
cdr3_nt: TGCGCCAGCAGCCTTGGACAGGGATATGGCTACACCTTC
cdr3_aa: CASSLGQGYGYTF

j_call: TRBJ2-1
d_call: TRBD1
cdr3_length: 15
clone_size: once
v_call: TRBV27
cdr3_nt: TGTGCCAGCAGTCTCGGAGGGACAGGACTAAATGAGCAGTTCTTC
cdr3_aa: CASSLGGTGLNEQFF

j_call: TRBJ2-1
d_call: TRBD2
cdr3_length: 15
clone_size: -
v_call: TRBV10-1
cdr3_nt: TGCGCCAGCAGTCAAGCGGGGGGGAATTACAATGAGCAGTTCTTC
cdr3_aa: CASSQAGGNYNEQFF

j_call: TRBJ2-1
d_call: -
cdr3_length: 12
clone_size: -
v_call: TRBV5-1
cdr3_nt: TGCGCCAGCAGCCTATCCTACAATGAGCAGTTCTTC
cdr3_aa: CASSLSYNEQFF

j_call: TRBJ2-2
d_call: TRBD2
cdr3_length: 19
clone_size: -
v_call: TRBV13
cdr3_nt: TGTGCCAGCACCTCCACTGGACTAGCGGGGCTCCCGAACACCGGGGAGCTGTTTTTT
cdr3_aa: CASTSTGLAGLPNTGELFF

j_call: TRBJ2-3
d_call: TRBD2
cdr3_length: 15
clone_size: -
v_call: TRBV5-4
cdr3_nt: TGTGCCAGCAGCTTAAACGGGGGGGCCTCGGATACGCAGTATTTT
cdr3_aa: CASSLNGGASDTQYF

j_call: TRBJ2-7
d_call: TRBD1
cdr3_length: 16
clone_size: once
v_call: TRBV27
cdr3_nt: TGTGCCAGCAGTTTGAGCCCGACAGGGGGCAACTACGAGCAGTACTTC
cdr3_aa: CASSLSPTGGNYEQYF

j_call: TRBJ1-1
d_call: -
cdr3_length: 13
clone_size: -
v_call: TRBV5-5
cdr3_nt: TGTGCCAGCAGCTTAGGGATCGCACCTGAAGCTTTCTTT
cdr3_aa: CASSLGIAPEAFF

j_call: TRBJ2-3
d_call: -
cdr3_length: 15
clone_size: -
v_call: TRBV5-4
cdr3_nt: TGTGCCAGCAGCGCCAGAGAATTCGGCACAGATACGCAGTATTTT
cdr3_aa: CASSAREFGTDTQYF

j_call: TRBJ2-6
d_call: -
cdr3_length: 20
clone_size: once
v_call: TRBV5-1
cdr3_nt: TGCGCCAGCAGCCGCGGACAGAATTCTATCTCTCGCTCTGGGGCCAACGTCCTGACTTTC
cdr3_aa: CASSRGQNSISRSGANVLTF

j_call: TRBJ2-1
d_call: TRBD1
cdr3_length: 13
clone_size: -
v_call: TRBV5-5
cdr3_nt: TGTGCCAGCAGCCGACAGGGGCTCGATGAGCAGTTCTTC
cdr3_aa: CASSRQGLDEQFF

j_call: TRBJ2-3
d_call: TRBD1
cdr3_length: 16
clone_size: few
v_call: TRBV5-5
cdr3_nt: TGTGCCAGCAGCTCTACCGGACAGGGCATTACAGATACGCAGTATTTT
cdr3_aa: CASSSTGQGITDTQYF

j_call: TRBJ2-6
d_call: TRBD1
cdr3_length: 15
clone_size: few
v_call: TRBV6-6
cdr3_nt: TGTGCCAGCAGTCAGGGGGCCTCCGGGGCCAACGTCCTGACTTTC
cdr3_aa: CASSQGASGANVLTF

j_call: TRBJ2-3
d_call: -
cdr3_length: 17
clone_size: -
v_call: TRBV7-8
cdr3_nt: TGTGCCAGCAGCTTAATCCTGTCGGCGGGGACTACAGATACGCAGTATTTT
cdr3_aa: CASSLILSAGTTDTQYF

j_call: TRBJ2-5
d_call: -
cdr3_length: 15
clone_size: once
v_call: TRBV18
cdr3_nt: TGTGCCAGCTCACCAACAGGGTACGTCGAAGAGACCCAGTACTTC
cdr3_aa: CASSPTGYVEETQYF

j_call: TRBJ1-2
d_call: TRBD1
cdr3_length: 11
clone_size: few
v_call: TRBV20-1
cdr3_nt: TGCAGTGCAGACAGGGGGTATGGCTACACCTTC
cdr3_aa: CSADRGYGYTF

j_call: TRBJ1-4
d_call: -
cdr3_length: 15
clone_size: -
v_call: TRBV5-1
cdr3_nt: TGCGCCAGCAGCTTACAGGGAGCAACTAATGAAAAACTGTTTTTT
cdr3_aa: CASSLQGATNEKLFF

j_call: TRBJ2-1
d_call: -
cdr3_length: 14
clone_size: -
v_call: TRBV5-1
cdr3_nt: TGCGCCAGCAGCTTGGCTGGGGCCTACAATGAGCAGTTCTTC
cdr3_aa: CASSLAGAYNEQFF

j_call: TRBJ2-6
d_call: -
cdr3_length: 13
clone_size: -
v_call: TRBV5-4
cdr3_nt: TGTGCCAGCGGTCGCTCTGGGGCCAACGTCCTGACTTTC
cdr3_aa: CASGRSGANVLTF

j_call: TRBJ1-3
d_call: -
cdr3_length: 13
clone_size: -
v_call: TRBV6-5
cdr3_nt: TGTGCCAGCAGTTTTCTCTCTGGAAACACCATATATTTT
cdr3_aa: CASSFLSGNTIYF

j_call: TRBJ1-5
d_call: -
cdr3_length: 13
clone_size: -
v_call: TRBV19
cdr3_nt: TGTGCCAGTAGTTTGGGGACGGATCAGCCCCAGCATTTT
cdr3_aa: CASSLGTDQPQHF

j_call: TRBJ1-5
d_call: -
cdr3_length: 14
clone_size: -
v_call: TRBV6-5
cdr3_nt: TGTGCCAGCAGTTCGGGGGGGAGCAATCAGCCCCAGCATTTT
cdr3_aa: CASSSGGSNQPQHF

j_call: TRBJ2-1
d_call: -
cdr3_length: 16
clone_size: -
v_call: TRBV4-3
cdr3_nt: TGCGCCAGCAGCCAATCCACCGAAGGTTGGTACAATGAGCAGTTCTTC
cdr3_aa: CASSQSTEGWYNEQFF

j_call: TRBJ1-5
d_call: -
cdr3_length: 13
clone_size: -
v_call: TRBV7-6
cdr3_nt: TGTGCCAGCAGCTTAGATAGCAATCAGCCCCAGCATTTT
cdr3_aa: CASSLDSNQPQHF

j_call: TRBJ1-2
d_call: TRBD1
cdr3_length: 15
clone_size: -
v_call: TRBV15
cdr3_nt: TGTGCCACCAGTACCGGGACAGGGGGTTCCTATGGCTACACCTTC
cdr3_aa: CATSTGTGGSYGYTF

j_call: TRBJ1-2
d_call: TRBD1
cdr3_length: 15
clone_size: -
v_call: TRBV19
cdr3_nt: TGTGCCAGTAGTCCATCGACAGGGGAAGGCTATGGCTACACCTTC
cdr3_aa: CASSPSTGEGYGYTF

j_call: TRBJ2-3
d_call: -
cdr3_length: 16
clone_size: -
v_call: TRBV4-2
cdr3_nt: TGTGCCAGCAGCCAGTCCGAGGGGGGTAGCACAGATACGCAGTATTTT
cdr3_aa: CASSQSEGGSTDTQYF

j_call: TRBJ2-4
d_call: TRBD2
cdr3_length: 15
clone_size: -
v_call: TRBV5-1
cdr3_nt: TGCGCCAGCAGCCCCTTAGCGGGGGTGAGTAACATTCAGTACTTC
cdr3_aa: CASSPLAGVSNIQYF

j_call: TRBJ1-1
d_call: TRBD1
cdr3_length: 13
clone_size: -
v_call: TRBV9
cdr3_nt: TGTGCCAGCAGCGTCACAGGGGATAGTGAAGCTTTCTTT
cdr3_aa: CASSVTGDSEAFF

j_call: TRBJ2-7
d_call: TRBD2
cdr3_length: 15
clone_size: -
v_call: TRBV6-5
cdr3_nt: TGTGCCAGCAGACAGTCGGGAGGGGGGGCTAAAGAGCAGTACTTC
cdr3_aa: CASRQSGGGAKEQYF